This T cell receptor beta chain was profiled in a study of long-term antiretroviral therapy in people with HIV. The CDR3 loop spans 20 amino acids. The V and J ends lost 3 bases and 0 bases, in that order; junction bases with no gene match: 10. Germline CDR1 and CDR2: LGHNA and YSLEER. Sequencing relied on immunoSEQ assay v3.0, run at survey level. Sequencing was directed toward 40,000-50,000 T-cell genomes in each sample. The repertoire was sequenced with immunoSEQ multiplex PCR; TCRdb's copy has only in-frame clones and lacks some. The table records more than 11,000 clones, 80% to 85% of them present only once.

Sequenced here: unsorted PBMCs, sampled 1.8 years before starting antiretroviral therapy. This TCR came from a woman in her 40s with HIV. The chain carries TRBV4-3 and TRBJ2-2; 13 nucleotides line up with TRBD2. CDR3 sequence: CASSHRHGLAGAANTGELFF. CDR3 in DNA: TGCGCCAGCAGCCATAGGCACGGACTAGCGGGAGCGGCGAACACCGGGGAGCTGTTTTTT.